The TCR beta chain described here comes from a study of blood T cell repertoires in COVID-19. Study details: T cells, B-cell-depleted T cells, or PBMCs provided the cDNA or gDNA that served as material.

Assay: immunoSEQ multiplex PCR; the TCRdb copy retains only in-frame clones and omits some. The table has roughly 41,000 clones, roughly 87% seen once. Material: peripheral blood. This sequence originates from a man aged 55 to 70 with acute or convalescent COVID-19.

The CDR3 protein is CASSQDGQGQGYTF. Here the CDR3 DNA reads TGCGCCAGCAGCCAAGATGGACAGGGACAAGGCTACACCTTC. V and J are TRBV4-3 and TRBJ1-2, with 8 bases fitting TRBD1. With 0 bases clipped from V and 8 bases from J, the junction kept 5 bases outside the gene matches. The CDR3 runs 14 residues. Per germline, CDR1 LGHNA and CDR2 YSLEER.